The 3 T cell receptor beta chains presented below share a single source sample, sequenced in a study of blood T cell repertoires in COVID-19. Sequencing used immunoSEQ multiplex PCR; TCRdb keeps in-frame clones, though not all of them. The repertoire consists of approximately 84,000 clones, with almost 90% occurring once and the leading ten covering about 1.6%. The sample was peripheral blood. These receptors were taken from a human donor with active COVID-19. The donor label of this sample is uncertain.

The chain uses TRBV9 and TRBJ2-1; D call uncertain. The germline V and J ends were trimmed by 0 bases and 6 bases, with 10 bases remaining between them. The length of the CDR3 is 14 residues. CDR1 is SGDLS and CDR2 is YYNGEE in the germline V gene. CDR3 sequence (DNA): TGTGCCAGCAGCGTAGCGGCGGTTGGCAATGAGCAGTTCTTC. This encodes CASSVAAVGNEQFF.

The chain employs TRBV7-3 and TRBJ2-7; the match to TRBD2 covers 9 bases. Germline-derived CDR1 and CDR2 are SGHTA and FQGTGA. V was pared by 2 bases and J by 3 bases, with 8 bases of the junction left unmatched. The CDR3 loop spans 16 amino acids. CDR3 protein: CASSLSASGAGYEQYF. The CDR3 bases are TGTGCCAGCAGCTTATCGGCTAGCGGGGCGGGCTACGAGCAGTACTTC.

This clone was recorded only once. This chain links TRBV2 with TRBJ1-2, with 7 bases that match TRBD1. This CDR3 region has 13 residues. Germline values: CDR1 SNHLY, CDR2 FYNNEI. Trimming removed 6 bases from V and 5 bases from J; junction bases left unmatched: 6. CDR3 in DNA: TGTGCCAGCAGCATGACAGGGAGTTATGGCTACACCTTC. As protein: CASSMTGSYGYTF.